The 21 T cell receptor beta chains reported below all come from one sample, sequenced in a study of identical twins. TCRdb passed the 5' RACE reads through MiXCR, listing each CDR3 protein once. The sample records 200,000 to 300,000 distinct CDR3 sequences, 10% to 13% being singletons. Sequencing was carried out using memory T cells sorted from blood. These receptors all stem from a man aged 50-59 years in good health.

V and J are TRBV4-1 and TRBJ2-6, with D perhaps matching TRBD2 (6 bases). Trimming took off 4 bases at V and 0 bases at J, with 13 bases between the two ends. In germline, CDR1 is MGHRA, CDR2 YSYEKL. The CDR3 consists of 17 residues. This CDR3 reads CASSPRGDLSGANVLTF. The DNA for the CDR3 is TGCGCCAGCAGCCCCCGCGGGGATCTCTCTGGGGCCAACGTCCTGACTTTC.

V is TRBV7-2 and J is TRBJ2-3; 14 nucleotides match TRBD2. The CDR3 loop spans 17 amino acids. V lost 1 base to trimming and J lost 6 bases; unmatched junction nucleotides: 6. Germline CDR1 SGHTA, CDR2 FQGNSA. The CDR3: CASSLVATSGGDDTQYF. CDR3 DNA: TGTGCCAGCAGCTTAGTTGCGACTAGCGGGGGGGACGATACGCAGTATTTT. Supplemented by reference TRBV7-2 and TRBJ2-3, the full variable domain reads GAGVSQSPSNKVTEKGKDVELRCDPISGHTALYWYRQSLGQGLEFLIYFQGNSAPDKSGLPSDRFSAERTGGSVSTLTIQRTQQEDSAVYLCASSLVATSGGDDTQYFGPGTRLTVL.

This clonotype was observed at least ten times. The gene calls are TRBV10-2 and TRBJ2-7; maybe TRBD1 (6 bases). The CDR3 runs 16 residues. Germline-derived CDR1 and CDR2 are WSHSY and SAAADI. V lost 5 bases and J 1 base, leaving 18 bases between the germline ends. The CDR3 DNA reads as TGCGCCAGCAGTTCTGGACAGAGCCAAGTATCCTACGAGCAGTACTTC. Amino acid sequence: CASSSGQSQVSYEQYF.

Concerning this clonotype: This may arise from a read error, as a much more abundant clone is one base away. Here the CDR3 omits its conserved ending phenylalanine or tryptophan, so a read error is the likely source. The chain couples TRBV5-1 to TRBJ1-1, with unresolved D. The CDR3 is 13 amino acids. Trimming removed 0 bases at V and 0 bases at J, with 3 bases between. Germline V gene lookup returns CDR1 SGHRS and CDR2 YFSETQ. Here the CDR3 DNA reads TGCGCCAGCAGCTTGGCTCTGAACACTGAAGCTTTCTCT. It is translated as CASSLALNTEAFS.

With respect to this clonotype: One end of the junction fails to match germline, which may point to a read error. As DNA, the CDR3 is TGTGCCGTCAGCGGGGGAGGTGGGACAGATACGCAGTATTTT. Translation gives CAVSGGGGTDTQYF. The V call is TRBV10-3, the J call TRBJ2-3, with 8 positions matching TRBD2. This CDR3 is built from 14 residues. CDR1 is ENHRY, CDR2 SYGVKD, per germline.

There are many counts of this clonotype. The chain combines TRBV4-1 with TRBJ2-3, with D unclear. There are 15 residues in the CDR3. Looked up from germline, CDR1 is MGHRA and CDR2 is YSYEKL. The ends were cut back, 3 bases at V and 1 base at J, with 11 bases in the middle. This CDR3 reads CASSQRSLGTDTQYF. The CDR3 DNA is TGCGCCAGCAGCCAGAGGTCCCTCGGCACAGATACGCAGTATTTT.

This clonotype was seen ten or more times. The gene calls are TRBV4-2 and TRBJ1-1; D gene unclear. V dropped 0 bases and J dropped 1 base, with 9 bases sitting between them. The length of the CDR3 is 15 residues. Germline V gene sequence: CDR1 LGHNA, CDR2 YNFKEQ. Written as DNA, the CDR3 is TGTGCCAGCAGCCAAGAAACTATGCCGAACACTGAAGCTTTCTTT. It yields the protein CASSQETMPNTEAFF.

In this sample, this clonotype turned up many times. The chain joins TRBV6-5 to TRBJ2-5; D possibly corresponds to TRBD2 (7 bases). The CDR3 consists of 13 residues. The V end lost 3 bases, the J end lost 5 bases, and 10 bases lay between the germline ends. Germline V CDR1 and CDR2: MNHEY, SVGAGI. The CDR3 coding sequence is TGTGCCAGCAGTTATAAGGGGGGGGAGACCCAGTACTTC. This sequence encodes CASSYKGGETQYF.

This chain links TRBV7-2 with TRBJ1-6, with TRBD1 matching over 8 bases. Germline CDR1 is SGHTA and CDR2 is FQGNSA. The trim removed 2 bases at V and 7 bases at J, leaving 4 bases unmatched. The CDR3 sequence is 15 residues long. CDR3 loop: CASSLIWTGNSPLHF. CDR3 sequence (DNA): TGTGCCAGCAGCTTAATCTGGACAGGGAATTCACCCCTCCACTTT.

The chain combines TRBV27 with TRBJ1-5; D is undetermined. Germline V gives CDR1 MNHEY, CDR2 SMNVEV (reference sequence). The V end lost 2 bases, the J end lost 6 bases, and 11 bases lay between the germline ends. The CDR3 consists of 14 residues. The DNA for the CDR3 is TGTGCCAGCAGTTTAGGACGGGTCGGTCAGCCCCAGCATTTT. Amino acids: CASSLGRVGQPQHF.

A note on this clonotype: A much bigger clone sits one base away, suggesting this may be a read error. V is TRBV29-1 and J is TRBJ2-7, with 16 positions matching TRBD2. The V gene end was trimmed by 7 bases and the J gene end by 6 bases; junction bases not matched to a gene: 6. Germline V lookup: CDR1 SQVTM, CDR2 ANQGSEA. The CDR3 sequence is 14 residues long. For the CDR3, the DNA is TGCAGCGACGGGACTAGCGGGGGGGCCGGCGAGCAGTACTTC. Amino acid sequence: CSDGTSGGAGEQYF.

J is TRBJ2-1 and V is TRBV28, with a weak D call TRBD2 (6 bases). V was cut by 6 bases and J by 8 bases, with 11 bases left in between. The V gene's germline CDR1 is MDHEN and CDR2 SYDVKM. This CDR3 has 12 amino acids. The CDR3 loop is CASSPGEDEQFF. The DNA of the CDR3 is TGTGCCAGCAGCCCGGGGGAGGATGAGCAGTTCTTC.

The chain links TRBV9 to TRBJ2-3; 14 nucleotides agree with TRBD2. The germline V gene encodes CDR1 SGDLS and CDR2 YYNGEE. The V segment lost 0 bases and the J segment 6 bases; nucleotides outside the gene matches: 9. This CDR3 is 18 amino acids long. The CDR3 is CASSVGGLAGAQRDTQYF. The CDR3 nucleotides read TGTGCCAGCAGCGTAGGGGGACTAGCGGGGGCTCAACGGGATACGCAGTATTTT.

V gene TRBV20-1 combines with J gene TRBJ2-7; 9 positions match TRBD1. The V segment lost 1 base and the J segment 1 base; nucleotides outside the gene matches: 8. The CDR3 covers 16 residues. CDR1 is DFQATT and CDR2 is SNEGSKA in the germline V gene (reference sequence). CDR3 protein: CSARGPGTGLSYEQYF. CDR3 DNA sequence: TGCAGTGCTAGAGGGCCCGGGACAGGGTTGTCCTACGAGCAGTACTTC.

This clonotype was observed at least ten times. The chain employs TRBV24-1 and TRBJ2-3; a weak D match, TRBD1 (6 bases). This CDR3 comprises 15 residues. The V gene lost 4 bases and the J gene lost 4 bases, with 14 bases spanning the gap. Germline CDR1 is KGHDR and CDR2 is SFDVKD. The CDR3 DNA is TGTGCCACCAGTGACCTTCGGACAGTGTCAGATACGCAGTATTTT. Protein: CATSDLRTVSDTQYF.

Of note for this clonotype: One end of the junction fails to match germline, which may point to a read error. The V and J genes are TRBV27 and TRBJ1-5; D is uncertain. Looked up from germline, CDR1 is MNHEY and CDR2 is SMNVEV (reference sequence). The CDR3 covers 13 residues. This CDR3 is CARSLRGNQPQHF. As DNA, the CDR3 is TGTGCCAGAAGTTTAAGGGGCAATCAGCCCCAGCATTTT.

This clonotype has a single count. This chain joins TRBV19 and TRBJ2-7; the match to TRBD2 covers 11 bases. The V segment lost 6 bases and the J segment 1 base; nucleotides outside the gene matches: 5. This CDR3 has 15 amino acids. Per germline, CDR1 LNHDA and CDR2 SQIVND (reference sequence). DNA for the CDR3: TGTGCCAGTAGCTTGGGACTAGCGGTATCCTACGAGCAGTACTTC. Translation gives CASSLGLAVSYEQYF.

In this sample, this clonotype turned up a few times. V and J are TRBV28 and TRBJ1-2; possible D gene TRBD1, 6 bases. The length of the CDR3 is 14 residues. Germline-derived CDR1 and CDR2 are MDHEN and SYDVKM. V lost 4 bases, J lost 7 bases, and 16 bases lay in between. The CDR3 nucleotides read TGTGCCAGCAGTTGGGGCCTGGACAGTTCTGGCTACACCTTC. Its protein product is CASSWGLDSSGYTF.

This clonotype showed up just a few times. CDR3 DNA sequence: TGCGCCAGCAGCTCCGGGGGGGATCCCCAAGGCGGGGAGCTGTTTTTT. As protein: CASSSGGDPQGGELFF. The chain couples TRBV5-1 to TRBJ2-2, with TRBD2 matching 8 bases. CDR3 length equals 16 residues. The trim removed 3 bases at V and 7 bases at J, leaving 11 bases unmatched. Germline CDR1 SGHRS, CDR2 YFSETQ.

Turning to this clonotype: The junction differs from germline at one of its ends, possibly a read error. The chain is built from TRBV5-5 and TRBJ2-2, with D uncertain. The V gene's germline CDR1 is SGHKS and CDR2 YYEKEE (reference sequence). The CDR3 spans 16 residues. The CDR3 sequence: CASSLDGPSNTGELFF. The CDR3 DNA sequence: TGTGCCAGCAGTTTGGACGGGCCATCGAACACCGGGGAGCTGTTTTTT.

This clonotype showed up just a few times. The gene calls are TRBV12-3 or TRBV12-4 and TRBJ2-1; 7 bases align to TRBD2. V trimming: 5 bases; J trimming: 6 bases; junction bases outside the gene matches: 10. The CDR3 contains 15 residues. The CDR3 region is CASSPSGTYSNEQFF. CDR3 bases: TGTGCCAGCAGTCCGAGCGGGACGTACTCCAATGAGCAGTTCTTC.